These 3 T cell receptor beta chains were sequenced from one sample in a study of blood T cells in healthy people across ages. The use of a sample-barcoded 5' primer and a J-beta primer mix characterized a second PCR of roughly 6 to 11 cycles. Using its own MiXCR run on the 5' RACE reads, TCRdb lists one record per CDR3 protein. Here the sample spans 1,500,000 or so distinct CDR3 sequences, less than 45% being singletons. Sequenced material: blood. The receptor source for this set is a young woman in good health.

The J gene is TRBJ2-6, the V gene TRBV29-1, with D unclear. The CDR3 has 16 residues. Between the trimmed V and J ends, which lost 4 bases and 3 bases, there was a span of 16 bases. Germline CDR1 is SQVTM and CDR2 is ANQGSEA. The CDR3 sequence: CSVGVGSFGGANVLTF. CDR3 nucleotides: TGCAGCGTTGGGGTTGGAAGCTTCGGTGGGGCCAACGTCCTGACTTTC.

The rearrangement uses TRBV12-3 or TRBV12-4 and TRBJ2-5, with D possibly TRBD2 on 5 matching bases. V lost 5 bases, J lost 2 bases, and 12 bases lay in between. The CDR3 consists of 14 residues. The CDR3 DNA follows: TGTGCCAGCAGTCCACAGAGGGCTCAAGAGACCCAGTACTTC. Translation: CASSPQRAQETQYF.

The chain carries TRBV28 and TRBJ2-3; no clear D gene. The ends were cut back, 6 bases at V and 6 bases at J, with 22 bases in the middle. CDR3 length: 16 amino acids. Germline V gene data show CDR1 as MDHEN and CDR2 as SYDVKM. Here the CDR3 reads CASSVSTFGPRDTQYF. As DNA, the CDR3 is TGTGCCAGCAGCGTCTCGACTTTTGGGCCCCGGGATACGCAGTATTTT.